A selection of T cell receptor beta chains follows, all from one sample in a study of T-cell reconstitution after alpha-beta-depleted transplantation in children. Via MiXCR, TCRdb re-called the PCR reads, giving one row per CDR3 protein. This sample carries 780,000 or so distinct CDR3 sequences, 16% of them seen once, and the ten largest clones take approximately 5%. Sample: PBMCs, mostly from graft donor cells, taken 360 days after TCRalphabeta/CD19-depleted stem cell transplant. The receptors originated from a male patient between 10 and 17 years old who had a stem cell transplant for acute lymphoblastic leukemia, so the T cells may come from the graft donor. CDR3s include the opening cysteine and the closing phenylalanine or tryptophan. The D gene is left open where the match is weak. Clone size is shown for a subset of rows, as once, few, many or a class of expanded clone.

TRBJ2-3 | TRBV2 | TRBD2 | - | CASKGLAARGDTQYF | TGTGCCAGCAAAGGACTAGCGGCGAGGGGGGATACGCAGTATTTT
TRBJ2-1 | TRBV29-1 | TRBD1 | - | CSVEGDRGRYNEQFF | TGCAGCGTTGAAGGGGACAGGGGGCGGTACAATGAGCAGTTCTTC
TRBJ1-4 | TRBV18 | - | - | CASSPRKADEKLFF | TGTGCCAGCTCACCTCGTAAGGCAGATGAAAAACTGTTTTTT
TRBJ2-4 | TRBV3-1 | - | - | CASSETRVKNIQYF | TGTGCCAGCAGCGAAACTAGAGTCAAAAACATTCAGTACTTC
TRBJ1-5 | TRBV4-1 | - | few | CASSQVGAANQPQHF | TGCGCCAGCAGCCAAGTAGGGGCAGCTAATCAGCCCCAGCATTTT
TRBJ2-7 | TRBV24-1 | - | - | CATSDSQPGHYEQYF | TGTGCCACCAGTGATTCCCAACCGGGACACTACGAGCAGTACTTC
TRBJ1-1 | TRBV28 | - | many | CASSSPGLNTEAFF | TGTGCCAGCAGTTCTCCAGGGTTAAACACTGAAGCTTTCTTT
TRBJ2-1 | TRBV20-1 | TRBD2 | - | CSARGSLLTSGRSYNEQFF | TGCAGTGCTAGAGGGTCTCTTCTGACTAGCGGGAGATCCTACAATGAGCAGTTCTTC
TRBJ2-1 | TRBV7-3 | TRBD2 | - | CASSSLAGGPKNEQFF | TGTGCCAGCAGCTCCCTAGCGGGAGGGCCCAAAAATGAGCAGTTCTTC
TRBJ2-7 | TRBV10-2 | TRBD2 | - | CASRRGDSSYEQYF | TGCGCCAGCAGACGGGGGGATTCGTCCTACGAGCAGTACTTC
TRBJ2-7 | TRBV5-5 | TRBD2 | few | CASSREGGLAHYEQYF | TGTGCCAGCAGCCGGGAGGGGGGACTAGCCCACTACGAGCAGTACTTC
TRBJ1-2 | TRBV20-1 | - | - | CSASWSYGYTF | TGCAGTGCGTCCTGGAGCTATGGCTACACCTTC
TRBJ1-1 | TRBV29-1 | - | - | CSVAPASFEAFF | TGCAGCGTTGCCCCAGCATCATTTGAAGCTTTCTTT
TRBJ2-2 | TRBV2 | - | - | CASFPPGDGELFF | TGTGCCAGTTTTCCCCCCGGTGACGGGGAGCTGTTTTTT
TRBJ2-5 | TRBV6-5 | - | - | CASSYVDREGETQYF | TGTGCCAGCAGTTACGTGGACAGGGAGGGAGAGACCCAGTACTTC
TRBJ1-2 | TRBV12-3/TRBV12-4 | - | few | CASTDQPNYGYTF | TGTGCCAGCACTGACCAGCCTAACTATGGCTACACCTTC